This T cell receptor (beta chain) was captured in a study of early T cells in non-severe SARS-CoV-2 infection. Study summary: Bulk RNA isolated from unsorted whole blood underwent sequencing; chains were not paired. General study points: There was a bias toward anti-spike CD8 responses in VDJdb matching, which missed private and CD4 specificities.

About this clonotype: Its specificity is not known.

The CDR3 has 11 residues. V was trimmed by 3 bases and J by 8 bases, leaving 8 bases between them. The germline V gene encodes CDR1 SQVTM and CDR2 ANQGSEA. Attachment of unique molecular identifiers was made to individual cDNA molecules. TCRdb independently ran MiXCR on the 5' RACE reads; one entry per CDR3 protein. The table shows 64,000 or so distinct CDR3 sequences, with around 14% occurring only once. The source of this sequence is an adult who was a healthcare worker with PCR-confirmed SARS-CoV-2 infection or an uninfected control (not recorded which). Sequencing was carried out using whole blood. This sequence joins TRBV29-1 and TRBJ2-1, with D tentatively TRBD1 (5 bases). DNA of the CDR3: TGCAGCGTTGACAGGGTTGATGAGCAGTTCTTC. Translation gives CSVDRVDEQFF.